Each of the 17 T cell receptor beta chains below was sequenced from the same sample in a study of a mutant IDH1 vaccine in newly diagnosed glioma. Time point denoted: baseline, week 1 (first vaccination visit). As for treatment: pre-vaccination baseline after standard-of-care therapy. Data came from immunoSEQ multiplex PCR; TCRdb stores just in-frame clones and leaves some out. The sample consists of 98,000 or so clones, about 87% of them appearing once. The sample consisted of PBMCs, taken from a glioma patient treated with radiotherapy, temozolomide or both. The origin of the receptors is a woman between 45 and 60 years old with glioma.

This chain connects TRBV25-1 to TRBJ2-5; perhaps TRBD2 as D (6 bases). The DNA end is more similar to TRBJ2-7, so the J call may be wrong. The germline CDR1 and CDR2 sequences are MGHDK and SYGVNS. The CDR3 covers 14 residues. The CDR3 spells CASSAGDWHYEQYF. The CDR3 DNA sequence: TGTGCCAGCAGTGCGGGGGACTGGCACTACGAGCAGTACTTC.

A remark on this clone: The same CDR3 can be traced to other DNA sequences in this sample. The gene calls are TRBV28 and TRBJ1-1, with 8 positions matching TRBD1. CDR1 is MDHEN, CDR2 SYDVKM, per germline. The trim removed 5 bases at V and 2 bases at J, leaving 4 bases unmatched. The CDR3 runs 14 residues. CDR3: CASSRDRGNTEAFF. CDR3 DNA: TGTGCCAGCAGTCGCGACAGGGGTAACACTGAAGCTTTCTTT.

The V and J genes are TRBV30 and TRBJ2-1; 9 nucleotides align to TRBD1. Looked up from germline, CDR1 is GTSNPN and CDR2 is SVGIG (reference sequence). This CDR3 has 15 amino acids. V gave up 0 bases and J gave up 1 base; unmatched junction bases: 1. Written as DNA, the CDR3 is TGTGCCTGGAGTGTAGGGACAGGGTCCTACAATGAGCAGTTCTTC. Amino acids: CAWSVGTGSYNEQFF.

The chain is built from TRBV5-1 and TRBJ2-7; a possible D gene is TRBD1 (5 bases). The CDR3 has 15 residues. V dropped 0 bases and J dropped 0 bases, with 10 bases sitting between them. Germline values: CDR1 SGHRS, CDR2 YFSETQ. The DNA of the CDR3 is TGCGCCAGCAGCTTGGAGGGGTCCCGCTCCTACGAGCAGTACTTC. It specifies CASSLEGSRSYEQYF. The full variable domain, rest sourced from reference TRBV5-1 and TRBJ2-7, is KAGVTQTPRYLIKTRGQQVTLSCSPISGHRSVSWYQQTPGQGLQFLFEYFSETQRNKGNFPGRFSGRQFSNSRSEMNVSTLELGDSALYLCASSLEGSRSYEQYFGPGTRLTVT.

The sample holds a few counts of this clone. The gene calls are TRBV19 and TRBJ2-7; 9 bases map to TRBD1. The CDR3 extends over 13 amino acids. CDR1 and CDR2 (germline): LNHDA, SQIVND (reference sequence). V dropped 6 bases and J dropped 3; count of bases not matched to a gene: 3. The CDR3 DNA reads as TGTGCCAGTAGGACGGGACAGGGCTACGAGCAGTACTTC. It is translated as CASRTGQGYEQYF.

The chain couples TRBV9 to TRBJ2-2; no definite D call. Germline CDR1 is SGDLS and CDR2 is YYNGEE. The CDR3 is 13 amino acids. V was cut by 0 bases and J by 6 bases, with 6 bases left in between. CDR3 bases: TGTGCCAGCAGCGTAGCGGGTTCCGGGGAGCTGTTTTTT. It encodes CASSVAGSGELFF.

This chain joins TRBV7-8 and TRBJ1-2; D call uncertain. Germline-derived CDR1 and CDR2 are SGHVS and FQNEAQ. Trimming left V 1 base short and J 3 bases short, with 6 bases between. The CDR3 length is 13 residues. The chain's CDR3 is CASSLDSHYGYTF. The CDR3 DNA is TGTGCCAGCAGCTTAGACAGCCACTATGGCTACACCTTC.

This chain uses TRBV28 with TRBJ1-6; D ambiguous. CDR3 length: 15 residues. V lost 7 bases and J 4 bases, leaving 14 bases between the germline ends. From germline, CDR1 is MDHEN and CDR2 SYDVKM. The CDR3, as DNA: TGTGCCAGCACCCCGCAAATGTCGTATAATTCACCCCTCCACTTT. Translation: CASTPQMSYNSPLHF.

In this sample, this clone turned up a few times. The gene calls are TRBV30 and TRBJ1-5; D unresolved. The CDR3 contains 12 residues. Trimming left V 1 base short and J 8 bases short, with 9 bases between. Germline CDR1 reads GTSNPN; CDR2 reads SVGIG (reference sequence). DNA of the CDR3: TGTGCCTGGAGTGGGCGGGGAAAGCCCCAGCATTTT. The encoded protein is CAWSGRGKPQHF. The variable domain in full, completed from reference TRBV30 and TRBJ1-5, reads SQTIHQWPATLVQPVGSPLSLECTVEGTSNPNLYWYRQAAGRGLQLLFYSVGIGQISSEVPQNLSASRPQDRQFILSSKKLLLSDSGFYLCAWSGRGKPQHFGDGTRLSIL.

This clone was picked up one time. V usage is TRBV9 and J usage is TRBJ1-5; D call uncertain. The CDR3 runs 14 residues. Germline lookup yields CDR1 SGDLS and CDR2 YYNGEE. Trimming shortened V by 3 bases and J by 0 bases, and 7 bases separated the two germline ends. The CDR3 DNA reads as TGTGCCAGCAGCGATGGGTATAGCAATCAGCCCCAGCATTTT. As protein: CASSDGYSNQPQHF.

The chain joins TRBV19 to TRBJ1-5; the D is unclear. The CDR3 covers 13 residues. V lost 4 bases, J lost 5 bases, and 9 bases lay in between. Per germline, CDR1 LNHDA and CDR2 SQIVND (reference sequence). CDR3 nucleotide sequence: TGTGCCAGTAGTAGCTTACCAGATCAGCCCCAGCATTTT. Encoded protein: CASSSLPDQPQHF. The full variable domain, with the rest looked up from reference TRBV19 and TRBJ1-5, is DGGITQSPKYLFRKEGQNVTLSCEQNLNHDAMYWYRQDPGQGLRLIYYSQIVNDFQKGDIAEGYSVSREKKESFPLTVTSAQKNPTAFYLCASSSLPDQPQHFGDGTRLSIL.

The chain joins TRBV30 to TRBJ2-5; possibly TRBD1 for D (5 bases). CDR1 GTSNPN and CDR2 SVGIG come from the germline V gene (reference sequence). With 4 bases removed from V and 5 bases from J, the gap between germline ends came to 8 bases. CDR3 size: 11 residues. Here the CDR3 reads CAWTGKETQYF. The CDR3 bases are TGTGCCTGGACAGGGAAGGAGACCCAGTACTTC.

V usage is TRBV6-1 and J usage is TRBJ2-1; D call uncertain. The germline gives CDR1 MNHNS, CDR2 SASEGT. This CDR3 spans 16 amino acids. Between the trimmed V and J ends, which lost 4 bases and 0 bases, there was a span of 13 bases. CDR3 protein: CASSVQLESSYNEQFF. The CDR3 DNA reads TGTGCCAGCAGTGTCCAGCTTGAGAGCTCCTACAATGAGCAGTTCTTC.

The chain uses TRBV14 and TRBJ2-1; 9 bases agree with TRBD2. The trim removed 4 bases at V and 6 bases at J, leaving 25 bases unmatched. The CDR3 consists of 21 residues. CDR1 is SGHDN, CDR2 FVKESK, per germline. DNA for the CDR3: TGTGCCAGCAGCCCACGCTGGGGACAGTCGATAGCGGGAGACCCTTTCAATGAGCAGTTCTTC. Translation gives CASSPRWGQSIAGDPFNEQFF.

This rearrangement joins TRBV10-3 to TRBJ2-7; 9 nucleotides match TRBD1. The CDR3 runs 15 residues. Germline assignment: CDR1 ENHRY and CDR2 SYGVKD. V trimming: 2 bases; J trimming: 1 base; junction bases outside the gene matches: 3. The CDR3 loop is CAISEEGTGSYEQYF. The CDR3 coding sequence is TGTGCCATCAGTGAGGAAGGGACAGGGTCCTACGAGCAGTACTTC.

The CDR3 nucleotides read TGTGCCAGCAGCTTGTGGACTATAGGGGCGAAAGAGACCCAGTACTTC. Its translation is CASSLWTIGAKETQYF. The V call is TRBV5-6, the J call TRBJ2-5, with D tentatively TRBD2 (6 bases). From germline, CDR1 is SGHDT and CDR2 YYEEEE. Deletions cut 1 base from V and 3 bases from J, with 16 bases between. This CDR3 is built from 16 residues.

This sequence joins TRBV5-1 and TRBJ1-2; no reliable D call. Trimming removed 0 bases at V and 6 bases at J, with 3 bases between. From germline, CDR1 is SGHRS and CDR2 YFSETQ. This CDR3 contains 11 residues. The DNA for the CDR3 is TGCGCCAGCAGCTTGGGGAATGGCTACACCTTC. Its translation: CASSLGNGYTF.